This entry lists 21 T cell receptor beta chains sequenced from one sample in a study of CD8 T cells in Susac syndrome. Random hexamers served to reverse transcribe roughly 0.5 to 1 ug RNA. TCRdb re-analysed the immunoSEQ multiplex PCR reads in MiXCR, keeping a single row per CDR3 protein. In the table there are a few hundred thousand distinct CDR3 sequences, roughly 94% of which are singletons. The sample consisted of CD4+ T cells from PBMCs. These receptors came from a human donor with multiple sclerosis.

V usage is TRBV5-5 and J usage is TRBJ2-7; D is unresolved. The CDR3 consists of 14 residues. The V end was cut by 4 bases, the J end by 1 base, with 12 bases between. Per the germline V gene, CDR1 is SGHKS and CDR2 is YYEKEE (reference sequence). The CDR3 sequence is CASSIPLRSYEQYF. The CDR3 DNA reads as TGTGCCAGCAGCATCCCATTGAGATCCTACGAGCAGTACTTC.

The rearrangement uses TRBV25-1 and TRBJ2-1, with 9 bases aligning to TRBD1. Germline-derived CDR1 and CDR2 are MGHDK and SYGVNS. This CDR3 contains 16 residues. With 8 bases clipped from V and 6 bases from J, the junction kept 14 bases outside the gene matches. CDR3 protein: CASRRTGQGFSNEQFF. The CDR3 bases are TGTGCCAGCCGGCGAACGGGACAGGGTTTCTCCAATGAGCAGTTCTTC.

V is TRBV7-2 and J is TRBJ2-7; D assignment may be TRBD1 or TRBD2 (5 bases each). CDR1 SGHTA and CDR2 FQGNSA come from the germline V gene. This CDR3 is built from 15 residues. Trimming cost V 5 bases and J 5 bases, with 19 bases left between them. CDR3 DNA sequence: TGTGCCAGCAGCCGCACGGGGACCCCAAGGAACGAGCAGTACTTC. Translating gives CASSRTGTPRNEQYF.

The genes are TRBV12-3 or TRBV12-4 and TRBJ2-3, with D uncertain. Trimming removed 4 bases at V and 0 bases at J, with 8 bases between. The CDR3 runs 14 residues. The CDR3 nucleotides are TGTGCCAGCAGTTCTAGACGGAGCACAGATACGCAGTATTTT. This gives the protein CASSSRRSTDTQYF.

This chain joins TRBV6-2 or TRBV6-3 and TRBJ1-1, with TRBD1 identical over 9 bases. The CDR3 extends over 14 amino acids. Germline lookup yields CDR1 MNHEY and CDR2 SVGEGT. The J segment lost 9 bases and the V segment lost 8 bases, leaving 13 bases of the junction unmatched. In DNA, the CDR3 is TGTGCCAGCGAGGGACAGGGTAGGTTCGGGCAAGCTTTCTTT. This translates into CASEGQGRFGQAFF.

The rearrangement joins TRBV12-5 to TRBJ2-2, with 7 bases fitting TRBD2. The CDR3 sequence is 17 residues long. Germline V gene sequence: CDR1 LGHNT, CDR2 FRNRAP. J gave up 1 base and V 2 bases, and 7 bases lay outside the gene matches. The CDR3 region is CASGLLSSGENTGELFF. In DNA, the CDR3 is TGTGCTAGTGGTTTGTTGTCTAGCGGTGAGAACACCGGGGAGCTGTTTTTT.

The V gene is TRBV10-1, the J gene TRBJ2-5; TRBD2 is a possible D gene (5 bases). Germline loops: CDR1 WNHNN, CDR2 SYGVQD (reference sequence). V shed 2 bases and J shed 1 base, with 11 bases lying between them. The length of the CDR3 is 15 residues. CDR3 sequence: CASSERRGGQETQYF. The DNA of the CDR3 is TGCGCCAGCAGTGAGCGACGGGGTGGCCAAGAGACCCAGTACTTC.

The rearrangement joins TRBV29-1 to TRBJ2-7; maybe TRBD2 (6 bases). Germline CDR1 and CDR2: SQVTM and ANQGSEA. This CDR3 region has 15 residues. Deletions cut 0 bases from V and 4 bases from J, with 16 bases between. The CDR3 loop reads CSVEDEGGGVYEQYF. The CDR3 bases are TGCAGCGTTGAAGACGAGGGAGGAGGAGTTTACGAGCAGTACTTC.

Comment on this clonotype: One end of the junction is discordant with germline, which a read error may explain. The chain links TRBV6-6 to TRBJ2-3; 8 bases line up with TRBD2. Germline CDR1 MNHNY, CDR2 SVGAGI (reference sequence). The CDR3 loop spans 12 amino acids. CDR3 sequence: CATRTSTDTQYF. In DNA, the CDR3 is TGTGCCACCCGGACTAGCACCGATACGCAGTATTTT.

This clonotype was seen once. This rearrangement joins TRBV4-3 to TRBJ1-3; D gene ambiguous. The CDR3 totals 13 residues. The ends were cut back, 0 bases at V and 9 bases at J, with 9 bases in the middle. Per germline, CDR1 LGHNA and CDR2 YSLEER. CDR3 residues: CASSQEEGSTIYF. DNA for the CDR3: TGCGCCAGCAGCCAAGAGGAGGGCAGCACCATATATTTT.

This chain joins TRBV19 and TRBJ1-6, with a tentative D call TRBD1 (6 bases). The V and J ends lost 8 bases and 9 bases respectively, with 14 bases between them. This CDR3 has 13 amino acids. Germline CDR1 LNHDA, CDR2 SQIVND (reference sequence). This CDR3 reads CASADGGASPLHF. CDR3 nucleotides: TGTGCCAGTGCCGACGGGGGGGCTTCACCCCTCCACTTT.

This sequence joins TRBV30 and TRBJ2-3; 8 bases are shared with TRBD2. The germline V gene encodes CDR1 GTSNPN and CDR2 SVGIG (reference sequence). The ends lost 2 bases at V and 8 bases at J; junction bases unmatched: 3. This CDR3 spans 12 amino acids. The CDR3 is CAWSQSGGTQYF. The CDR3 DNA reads TGTGCCTGGAGTCAGAGCGGGGGTACGCAGTATTTT.

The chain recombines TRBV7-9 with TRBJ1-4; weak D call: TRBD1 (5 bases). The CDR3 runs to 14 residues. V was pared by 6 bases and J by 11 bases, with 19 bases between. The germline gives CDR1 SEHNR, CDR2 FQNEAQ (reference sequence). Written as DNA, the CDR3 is TGTGCCAGCAGTCTCGGGACCCTGCCTGAGAAACTGTTTTTT. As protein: CASSLGTLPEKLFF.

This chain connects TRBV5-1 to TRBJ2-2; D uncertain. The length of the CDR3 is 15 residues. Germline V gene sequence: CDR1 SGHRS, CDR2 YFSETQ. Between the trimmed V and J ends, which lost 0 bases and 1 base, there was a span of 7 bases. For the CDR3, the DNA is TGCGCCAGCAGCTTGGCCGGGCAGAACACCGGGGAGCTGTTTTTT. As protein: CASSLAGQNTGELFF.

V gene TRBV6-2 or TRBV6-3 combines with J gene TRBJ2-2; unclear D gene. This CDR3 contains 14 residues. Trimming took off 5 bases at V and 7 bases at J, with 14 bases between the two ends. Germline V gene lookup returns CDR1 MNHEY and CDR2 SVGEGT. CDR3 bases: TGTGCCAGCAGTAACCAACTACAGCGCGGGGAGCTGTTTTTT. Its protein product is CASSNQLQRGELFF.

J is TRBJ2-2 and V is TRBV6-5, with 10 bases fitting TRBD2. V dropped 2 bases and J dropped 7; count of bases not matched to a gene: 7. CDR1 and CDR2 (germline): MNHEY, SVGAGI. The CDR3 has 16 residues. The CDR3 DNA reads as TGTGCCAGCAGTTACGGGCTAGCGGGAGTAATCGGGGAGCTGTTTTTT. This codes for CASSYGLAGVIGELFF.

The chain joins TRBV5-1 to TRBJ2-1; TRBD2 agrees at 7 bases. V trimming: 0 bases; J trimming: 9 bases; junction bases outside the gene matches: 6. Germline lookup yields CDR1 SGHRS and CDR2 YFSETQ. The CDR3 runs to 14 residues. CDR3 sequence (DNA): TGCGCCAGCAGCTTGGTGGGGAGGGGCGGTGAGCAGTTCTTC. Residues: CASSLVGRGGEQFF.

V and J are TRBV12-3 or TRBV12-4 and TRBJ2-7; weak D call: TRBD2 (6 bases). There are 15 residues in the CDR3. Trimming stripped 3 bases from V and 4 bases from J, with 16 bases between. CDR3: CASSFNRGTPYEQYF. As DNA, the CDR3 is TGTGCCAGCAGTTTTAATCGTGGGACTCCGTACGAGCAGTACTTC.

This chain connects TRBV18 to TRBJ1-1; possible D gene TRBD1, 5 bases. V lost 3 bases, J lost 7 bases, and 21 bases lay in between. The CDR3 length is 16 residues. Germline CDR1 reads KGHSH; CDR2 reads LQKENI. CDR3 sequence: CASSPRPPGASVEAFF. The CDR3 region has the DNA TGTGCCAGCTCACCTCGCCCCCCCGGGGCGTCCGTTGAAGCTTTCTTT.

In DNA, the CDR3 is TGTGCCAGCAGTGAGACAGGGGCGGTGGGCAATCAGCCCCAGCATTTT. Amino acids: CASSETGAVGNQPQHF. The chain uses TRBV6-2 or TRBV6-3 and TRBJ1-5; 8 bases fit TRBD1. The CDR3 extends over 16 amino acids. Looked up from germline, CDR1 is MNHEY and CDR2 is SVGEGT. Germline trimming cut 5 bases from V and 2 bases from J; bases unmatched to any gene: 8.

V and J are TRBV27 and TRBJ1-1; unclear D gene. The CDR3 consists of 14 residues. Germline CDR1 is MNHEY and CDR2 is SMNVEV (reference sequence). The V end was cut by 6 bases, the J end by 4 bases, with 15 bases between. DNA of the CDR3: TGTGCCAGCAGGCCTCCCGTCCCGGGCACTGAAGCTTTCTTT. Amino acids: CASRPPVPGTEAFF.